Listed below are T cell receptor beta chains from one sample, sequenced in a study of T cell repertoires in cytomegalovirus infection. TCRdb used MiXCR to reprocess the reads, holding one entry per CDR3 protein. The repertoire includes roughly 320,000 distinct CDR3 sequences, about 9.1% of them detected once, and approximately 2.3% sits in the top ten. Sequencing used PBMCs. All receptors come from a human donor in good health (CMV status not recorded). Some clones in this sample may be carry-over from other donors' samples. CDR3s include the opening cysteine and the closing phenylalanine or tryptophan. The order of the fields is clone size, V gene, CDR3 protein. For some rows the clone size is stated as once, few or many, or as a class when expanded; others skip it.

>many|TRBV6-4
CASSDSHLKLNTEAFF
>-|TRBV25-1
CASSEEGAGNTIYF
>few|TRBV29-1
CSVRPDYNSPLHF
>many|TRBV7-9
CASSPGTGGRTDTQYF
>many|TRBV11-2
CASSLAGLATRRVTGELFF
>many|TRBV6-1
CASRRENSPLHF
>many|TRBV7-9
CASSWEETQYF
>many|TRBV12-3/TRBV12-4
CASTLGGTEAFF
>many|TRBV7-2
CASSPQRTQTGSPLHF
>many|TRBV25-1
CASAKMDKTTQETQYF
>many|TRBV7-2
CASSWQGVNQPQHF
>many|TRBV12-3/TRBV12-4
CASSFGGPNEQFF
>many|TRBV7-9
CASSLSWGTSVDQPQHF
>-|TRBV27
CASSLRSGQGGNQPQHF
>many|TRBV7-9
CASSSSYEQFF
>many|TRBV5-1
CASSRPNF
>many|TRBV2
CASRNKDRVADTQYF
>many|TRBV28
CASSFWTGGGYGYTF
>many|TRBV20-1
CSARRLAGRSDTQYF
>many|TRBV20-1
CSARERGGPGANVLTF
>few|TRBV29-1
CSVVNGEAFF
>-|TRBV20-1
CSAREIRDSNYGYTF
>-|TRBV15
CATSRPGGTGELFF
>many|TRBV7-8
CASSLGGVVTEAFF
>many|TRBV6-1
CASRRNRNNYNEQFF
>many|TRBV7-2
CASSLLAGPYNEQFF
>-|TRBV20-1
CSARITGTGGLTEAFF
>many|TRBV7-2
CASSLGILRRGRVGYTF
>-|TRBV14
CASSHQRFYQETQYF
>many|TRBV7-2
CASSLSRDRFGEQFF
>-|TRBV20-1
CSGVAGTIESKPQHF
>many|TRBV7-2
CASSPFVNTEAFF
>many|TRBV29-1
CSVVTGDIDYGYTF
>-|TRBV20-1
CSARWGGGDISSLPDTQYF
>many|TRBV12-5
CASGFYHGADYGYTF
>many|TRBV2
CASTTSGGANEQFF
>many|TRBV6-5
CASSYSGQGSGELFF
>-|TRBV7-3
CASSLIPGSGANVLTF
>many|TRBV20-1
CSARGQESYNSPLHF
>few|TRBV5-6
CASSFSRGQYNEQFF
>many|TRBV7-6
CASSFRTGGEGGYTF
>few|TRBV29-1
CSLVSGGTQETQYF
>many|TRBV19
CASSMSSAGAYNQPQHF
>-|TRBV14
CASSQRGYNSPLHF
>many|TRBV19
CASNYPPGELFF
>many|TRBV7-2
CASSPGLAGVLAKNIQYF
>many|TRBV6-2/TRBV6-3
CASSSRGGEQFF
>many|TRBV28
CASSFPKRNTEAFF
>-|TRBV20-1
CSAARDRGNEQFF
>many|TRBV20-1
CSASLTAGGSETQYF
>many|TRBV19
CASSLGQGQSSYNEQFF
>many|TRBV6-5
CASSYSSSGGTGELFF
>many|TRBV6-1
CASGGGQEPNQPQHF